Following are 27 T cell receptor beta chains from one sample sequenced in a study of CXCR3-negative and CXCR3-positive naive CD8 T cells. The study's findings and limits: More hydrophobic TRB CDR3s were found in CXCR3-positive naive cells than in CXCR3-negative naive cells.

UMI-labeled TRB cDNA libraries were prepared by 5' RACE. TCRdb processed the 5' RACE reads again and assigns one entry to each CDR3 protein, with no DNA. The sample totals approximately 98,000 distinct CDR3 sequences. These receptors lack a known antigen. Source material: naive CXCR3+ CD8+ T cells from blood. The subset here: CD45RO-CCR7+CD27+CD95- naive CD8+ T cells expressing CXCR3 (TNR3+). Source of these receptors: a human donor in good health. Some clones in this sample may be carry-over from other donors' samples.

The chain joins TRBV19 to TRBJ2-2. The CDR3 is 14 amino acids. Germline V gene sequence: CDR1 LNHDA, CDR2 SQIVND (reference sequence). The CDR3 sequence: CASSIASNTGELFF.

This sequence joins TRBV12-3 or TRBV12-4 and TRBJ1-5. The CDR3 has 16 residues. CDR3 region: CASSLAPVESNQPQHF.

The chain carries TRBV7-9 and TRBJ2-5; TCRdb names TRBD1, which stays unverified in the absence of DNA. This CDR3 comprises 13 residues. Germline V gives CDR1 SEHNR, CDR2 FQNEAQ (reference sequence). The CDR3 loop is CASLRGGEETQYF.

CDR3 residues: CASSSDRNGYTF. The chain has TRBV7-9 and TRBJ1-2; the TRBD1 assignment by TCRdb is unverifiable without DNA. Germline CDR1 is SEHNR and CDR2 is FQNEAQ (reference sequence). The CDR3 consists of 12 residues.

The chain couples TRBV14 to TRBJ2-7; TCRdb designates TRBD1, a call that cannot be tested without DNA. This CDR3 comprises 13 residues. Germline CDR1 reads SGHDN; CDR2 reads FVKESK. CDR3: CASGTRSSYEQYF.

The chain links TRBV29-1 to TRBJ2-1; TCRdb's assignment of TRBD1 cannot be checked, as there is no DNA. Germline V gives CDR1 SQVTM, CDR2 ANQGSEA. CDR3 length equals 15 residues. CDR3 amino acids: CSVEGSGSPYNEQFF.

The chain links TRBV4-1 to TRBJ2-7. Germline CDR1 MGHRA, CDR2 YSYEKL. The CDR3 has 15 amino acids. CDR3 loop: CASSQDLQTSYEQYF.

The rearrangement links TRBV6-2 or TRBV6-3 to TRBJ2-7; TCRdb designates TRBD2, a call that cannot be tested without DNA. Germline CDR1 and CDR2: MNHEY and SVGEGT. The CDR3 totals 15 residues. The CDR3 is CASSYLGLPSYEQYF.

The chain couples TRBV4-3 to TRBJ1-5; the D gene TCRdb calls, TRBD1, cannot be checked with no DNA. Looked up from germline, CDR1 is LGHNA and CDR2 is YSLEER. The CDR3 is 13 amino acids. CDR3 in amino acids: CASGRDTGWPQHF.

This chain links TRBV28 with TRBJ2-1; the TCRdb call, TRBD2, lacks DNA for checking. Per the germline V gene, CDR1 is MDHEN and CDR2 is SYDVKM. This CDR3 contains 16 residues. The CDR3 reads CASRPQGGPRYNEQFF.

The chain's CDR3 is CASSFHLDLTQYF. The chain is built from TRBV27 and TRBJ2-3. The CDR3 has 13 residues. Germline lookup yields CDR1 MNHEY and CDR2 SMNVEV (reference sequence).

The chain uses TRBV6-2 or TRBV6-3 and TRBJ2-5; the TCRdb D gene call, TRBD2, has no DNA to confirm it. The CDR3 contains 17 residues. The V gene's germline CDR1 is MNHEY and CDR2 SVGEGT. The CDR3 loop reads CASSYSTTSGYQETQYF.

CDR3 protein: CASSPPEFYEQYF. V gene TRBV7-9 combines with J gene TRBJ2-7; TCRdb lists TRBD2, though no DNA is available to test this call. Germline CDR1 and CDR2: SEHNR and FQNEAQ (reference sequence). This CDR3 is built from 13 residues.

CDR3 sequence reads: CASRETRPVSGTGELFF. The gene calls are TRBV6-2 or TRBV6-3 and TRBJ2-2; the TRBD2 assignment by TCRdb is unverifiable without DNA. CDR1 MNHEY and CDR2 SVGEGT come from the germline V gene. CDR3 length: 17 amino acids.

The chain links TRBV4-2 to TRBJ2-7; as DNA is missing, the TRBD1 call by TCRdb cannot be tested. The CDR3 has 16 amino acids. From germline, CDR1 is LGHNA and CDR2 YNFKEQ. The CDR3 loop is CASSQPPGQGAYEQYF.

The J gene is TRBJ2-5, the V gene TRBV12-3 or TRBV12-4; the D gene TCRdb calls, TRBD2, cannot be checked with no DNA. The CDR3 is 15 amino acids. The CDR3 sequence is CASTASGGAWETQYF.

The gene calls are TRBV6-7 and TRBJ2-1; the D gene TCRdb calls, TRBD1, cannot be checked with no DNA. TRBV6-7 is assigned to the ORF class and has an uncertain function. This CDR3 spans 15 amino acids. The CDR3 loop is CASSPRRVRYNEQFF.

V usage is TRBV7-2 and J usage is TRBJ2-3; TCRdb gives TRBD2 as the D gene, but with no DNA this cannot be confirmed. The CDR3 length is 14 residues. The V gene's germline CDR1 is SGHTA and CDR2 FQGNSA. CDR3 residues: CASSLGPGTDTQYF.

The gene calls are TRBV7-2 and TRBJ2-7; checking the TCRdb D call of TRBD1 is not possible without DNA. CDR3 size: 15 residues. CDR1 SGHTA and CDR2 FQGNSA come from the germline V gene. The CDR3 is CASSFFLGGSYEQYF.

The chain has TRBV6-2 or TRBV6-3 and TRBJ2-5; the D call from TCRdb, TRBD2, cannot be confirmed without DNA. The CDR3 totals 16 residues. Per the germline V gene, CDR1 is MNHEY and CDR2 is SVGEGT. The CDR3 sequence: CASSETSGGYLETQYF.

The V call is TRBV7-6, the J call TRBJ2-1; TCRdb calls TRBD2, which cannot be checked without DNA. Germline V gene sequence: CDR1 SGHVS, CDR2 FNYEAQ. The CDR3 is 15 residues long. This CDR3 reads CASSPRGGSYNEQFF.

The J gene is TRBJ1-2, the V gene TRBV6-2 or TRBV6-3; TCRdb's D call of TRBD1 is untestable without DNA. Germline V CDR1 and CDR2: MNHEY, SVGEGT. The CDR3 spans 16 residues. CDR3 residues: CASIYSSTGFLDGYTF.

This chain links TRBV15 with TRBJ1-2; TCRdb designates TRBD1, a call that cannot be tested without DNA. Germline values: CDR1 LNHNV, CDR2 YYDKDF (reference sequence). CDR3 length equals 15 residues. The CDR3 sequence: CATSRGLAGAEGYTF.

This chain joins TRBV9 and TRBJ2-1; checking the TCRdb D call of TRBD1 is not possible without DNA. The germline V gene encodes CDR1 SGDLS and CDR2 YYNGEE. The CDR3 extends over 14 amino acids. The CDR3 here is CAGGSGGEYNEQFF. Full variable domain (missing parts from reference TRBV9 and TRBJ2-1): DSGVTQTPKHLITATGQRVTLRCSPRSGDLSVYWYQQSLDQGLQFLIQYYNGEERAKGNILERFSAQQFPDLHSELNLSSLELGDSALYFCAGGSGGEYNEQFFGPGTRLTVL.

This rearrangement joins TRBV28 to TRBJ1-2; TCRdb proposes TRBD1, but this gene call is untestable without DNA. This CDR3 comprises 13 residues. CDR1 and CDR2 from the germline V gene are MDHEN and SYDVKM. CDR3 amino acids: CSSRTGGAWGYTF.

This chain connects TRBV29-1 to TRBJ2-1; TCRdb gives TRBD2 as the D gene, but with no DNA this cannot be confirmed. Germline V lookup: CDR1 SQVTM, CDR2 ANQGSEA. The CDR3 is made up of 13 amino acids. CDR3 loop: CSSPAGGYNEQFF.

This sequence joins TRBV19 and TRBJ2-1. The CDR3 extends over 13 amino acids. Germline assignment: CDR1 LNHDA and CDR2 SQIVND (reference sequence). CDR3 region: CASSSLGSDEQFF.